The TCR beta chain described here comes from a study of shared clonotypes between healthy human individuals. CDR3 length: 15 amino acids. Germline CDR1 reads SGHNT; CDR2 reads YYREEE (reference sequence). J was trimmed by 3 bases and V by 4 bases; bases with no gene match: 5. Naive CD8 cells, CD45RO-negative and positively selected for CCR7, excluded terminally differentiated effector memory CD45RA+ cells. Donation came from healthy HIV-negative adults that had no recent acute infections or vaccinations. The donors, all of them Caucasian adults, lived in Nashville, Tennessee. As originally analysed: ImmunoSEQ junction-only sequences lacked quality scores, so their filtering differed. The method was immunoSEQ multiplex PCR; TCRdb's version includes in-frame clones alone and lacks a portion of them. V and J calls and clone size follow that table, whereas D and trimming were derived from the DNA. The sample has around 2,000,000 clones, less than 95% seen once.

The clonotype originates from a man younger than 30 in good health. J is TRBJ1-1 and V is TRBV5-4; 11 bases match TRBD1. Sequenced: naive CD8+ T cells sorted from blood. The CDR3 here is CASSGQGARDTEAFF. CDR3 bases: TGTGCCAGCAGCGGACAGGGGGCGAGGGACACTGAAGCTTTCTTT.